The 11 T cell receptor beta chains presented below share a single source sample, sequenced in a study of chemoradiotherapy in HPV16-positive cancers. The table came from immunoSEQ multiplex PCR; TCRdb's copy has only in-frame clones and leaves some out. The data show 15,000 or so clones, almost 90% seen once. The sample in question was blood, obtained from a patient who underwent chemoradiotherapy. The receptors shown here come from a human donor with HPV-associated anogenital cancer.

The chain joins TRBV30 to TRBJ2-7; no clear D gene. This CDR3 region has 14 residues. V was clipped by 4 bases and J by 1 base, with 14 bases between them. Germline loops: CDR1 GTSNPN, CDR2 SVGIG (reference sequence). DNA of the CDR3: TGTGCCTGGAATCCTGAGAGGTTATCCTACGAGCAGTACTTC. Amino acids: CAWNPERLSYEQYF.

The V gene is TRBV7-2, the J gene TRBJ2-7; D uncertain. The germline V and J ends were trimmed by 1 base and 1 base, with 8 bases remaining between them. Germline CDR1 SGHTA, CDR2 FQGNSA. There are 14 residues in the CDR3. The CDR3 DNA is TGTGCCAGCAGCTTAGACGTCATTTCCTACGAGCAGTACTTC. Residues: CASSLDVISYEQYF.

The V and J genes are TRBV7-9 and TRBJ2-1; D unresolved. This CDR3 comprises 14 residues. The V gene lost 1 base and the J gene lost 4 bases, with 8 bases spanning the gap. CDR1 is SEHNR and CDR2 is FQNEAQ in the germline V gene (reference sequence). The CDR3 nucleotides are TGTGCCAGCAGCTTAGGTAGCCAGTACAATGAGCAGTTCTTC. It yields the protein CASSLGSQYNEQFF. Full variable domain (missing parts from reference TRBV7-9 and TRBJ2-1): DTGVSQNPRHKITKRGQNVTFRCDPISEHNRLYWYRQTLGQGPEFLTYFQNEAQLEKSRLLSDRFSAERPKGSFSTLEIQRTEQGDSAMYLCASSLGSQYNEQFFGPGTRLTVL.

The V and J genes are TRBV6-1 and TRBJ1-3; D not certain. The CDR3 spans 12 residues. The germline gives CDR1 MNHNS, CDR2 SASEGT. The germline V and J ends were trimmed by 7 bases and 6 bases, with 10 bases remaining between them. The CDR3 DNA is TGTGCCAGCAACACGCAGAAAAACACCATATATTTT. This translates into CASNTQKNTIYF.

V usage is TRBV6-1 and J usage is TRBJ1-2; 8 bases line up with TRBD1. V gave up 6 bases and J gave up 0 bases; unmatched junction bases: 3. Germline CDR1 reads MNHNS; CDR2 reads SASEGT. The CDR3 totals 14 residues. CDR3 amino acids: CASRRTGSNYGYTF. The CDR3 region has the DNA TGTGCCAGCAGGCGGACAGGGTCTAACTATGGCTACACCTTC.

The rearrangement uses TRBV6-1 and TRBJ2-7; D unresolved. Looked up from germline, CDR1 is MNHNS and CDR2 is SASEGT. The CDR3 sequence is 13 residues long. Trimming left V 7 bases short and J 0 bases short, with 10 bases between. Here the CDR3 reads CASNTGSSYEQYF. The DNA for the CDR3 is TGTGCCAGCAATACCGGCAGCTCCTACGAGCAGTACTTC.

This chain links TRBV5-1 with TRBJ2-5, with 13 nucleotides matching TRBD2. CDR1 and CDR2 (germline): SGHRS, YFSETQ. The CDR3 totals 15 residues. The V gene end was trimmed by 3 bases and the J gene end by 5 bases; junction bases not matched to a gene: 4. CDR3 DNA: TGCGCCAGCAGCTGGGGACTAGCGGGACGGGAGACCCAGTACTTC. This encodes CASSWGLAGRETQYF.

J is TRBJ1-1 and V is TRBV30; no reliable D call. Trimming shortened V by 0 bases and J by 6 bases, and 5 bases separated the two germline ends. Germline V gene sequence: CDR1 GTSNPN, CDR2 SVGIG (reference sequence). CDR3 length equals 11 residues. The CDR3 spells CAWSVGAEAFF. The DNA of the CDR3 is TGTGCCTGGAGTGTTGGTGCTGAAGCTTTCTTT.

The chain combines TRBV4-1 with TRBJ2-7; 9 bases line up with TRBD1. The junction had 0 bases not matched to a gene; V was cut back by 0 bases and J by 3 bases. The CDR3 is 14 amino acids. Germline V lookup: CDR1 MGHRA, CDR2 YSYEKL. The CDR3 here is CASSQEDRGYEQYF. In DNA, the CDR3 is TGCGCCAGCAGCCAAGAGGACAGGGGCTACGAGCAGTACTTC.

The chain recombines TRBV13 with TRBJ2-7, with D perhaps matching TRBD2 (5 bases). CDR1 PRHDT and CDR2 FYEKMQ come from the germline V gene (reference sequence). The germline V and J ends were trimmed by 3 bases and 5 bases, with 11 bases remaining between them. The length of the CDR3 is 13 residues. The CDR3 loop reads CASSFGVPNEQYF. The CDR3 nucleotides read TGTGCCAGCAGCTTCGGGGTCCCTAACGAGCAGTACTTC. The complete variable domain, with remaining parts taken from reference TRBV13 and TRBJ2-7, reads AAGVIQSPRHLIKEKRETATLKCYPIPRHDTVYWYQQGPGQDPQFLISFYEKMQSDKGSIPDRFSAQQFSDYHSELNMSSLELGDSALYFCASSFGVPNEQYFGPGTRLTVT.

The V call is TRBV12-5, the J call TRBJ2-3, with 13 bases aligning to TRBD2. With 5 bases clipped from V and 2 bases from J, the junction kept 4 bases outside the gene matches. Germline values: CDR1 LGHNT, CDR2 FRNRAP. The CDR3 is 16 amino acids. CDR3 DNA: TGTGCTAGTGGTCTGGGACTAGCGGGGAACACAGATACGCAGTATTTT. This sequence encodes CASGLGLAGNTDTQYF.